A selection of T cell receptor beta chains follows, all from one sample in a study of blood T cell repertoires in COVID-19. Method: immunoSEQ multiplex PCR; TCRdb's copy keeps in-frame clones and lacks some. The sample holds approximately 350,000 clones; over 75% are singletons and the top ten take around 1%. Sample: PBMCs or T cells enriched from blood (not recorded which). The receptors were sampled from a young man who had recovered from COVID-19. The CDR3 runs from the conserved cysteine through the conserved F or W. Each record gives: CDR3 DNA, CDR3 protein, D gene, clone size, J gene, V gene. The D gene is left open where the match is weak. Clone size, where shown, is once, few, many, or a class for clones that have expanded.

DNA: TGTGCCAGCAGCACTTTGGGAGGGAGCAATCAGCCCCAGCATTTT; CDR3: CASSTLGGSNQPQHF; D: -; size: -; J: TRBJ1-5; V: TRBV28
DNA: TGTGCCAGCAGCCCCGGACAGGGTGCAAACTATGGCTACACCTTC; CDR3: CASSPGQGANYGYTF; D: TRBD1; size: -; J: TRBJ1-2; V: TRBV7-2
DNA: TGTGCCAGCAGTTTTGTTGGGCAGGGGGCCTACGAGCAGTACTTC; CDR3: CASSFVGQGAYEQYF; D: TRBD1; size: -; J: TRBJ2-7; V: TRBV28
DNA: TGTGCCAGCAGCTACCCCGGGACTAGGTCCTACGAGCAGTACTTC; CDR3: CASSYPGTRSYEQYF; D: TRBD2; size: -; J: TRBJ2-7; V: TRBV5-4
DNA: TGTGCCAGCAGCTCCCAATACGGGGAGCAGTACTTC; CDR3: CASSSQYGEQYF; D: -; size: -; J: TRBJ2-7; V: TRBV9
DNA: TGTGCCAGCTCACCACCGGCCACCCTCGGAGCCTATGGCTACACCTTC; CDR3: CASSPPATLGAYGYTF; D: -; size: few; J: TRBJ1-2; V: TRBV18
DNA: TGTGCCAGCTCACCACGGAGTGGGTTCACTGAAGCTTTCTTT; CDR3: CASSPRSGFTEAFF; D: -; size: -; J: TRBJ1-1; V: TRBV18
DNA: TGTGCCAGCAGCTCAGGGTTAAGGGGCTACACCTTC; CDR3: CASSSGLRGYTF; D: -; size: -; J: TRBJ1-2; V: TRBV6-5
DNA: TGTGCCAGCAGTGAACAGGGGGCAAACACCGGGGAGCTGTTTTTT; CDR3: CASSEQGANTGELFF; D: TRBD1; size: -; J: TRBJ2-2; V: TRBV6-4
DNA: TGTGCCAGCAGCCGACAGGGGGCGGGAGAGACCCAGTACTTC; CDR3: CASSRQGAGETQYF; D: TRBD1; size: -; J: TRBJ2-5; V: TRBV5-6